The T cell receptor beta chain described here comes from a study of cytomegalovirus exposure and HLA in healthy donors. Assay used: immunoSEQ multiplex PCR; TCRdb lists only in-frame clones, some missing. The sample records about 240,000 clones, approximately 86% being singletons. CDR1 MGHRA and CDR2 YSYEKL come from the germline V gene. V lost 1 base and J 4 bases, leaving 16 bases between the germline ends. The CDR3 totals 16 residues. The sample was PBMCs. The rearrangement joins TRBV4-1 to TRBJ1-1, with D uncertain. This receptor was obtained from a young woman in good health and CMV-seropositive. The CDR3 DNA is TGCGCCAGCAGCCAAGGCCCCGGGGAGTTAGGCACTGAAGCTTTCTTT. It specifies CASSQGPGELGTEAFF.